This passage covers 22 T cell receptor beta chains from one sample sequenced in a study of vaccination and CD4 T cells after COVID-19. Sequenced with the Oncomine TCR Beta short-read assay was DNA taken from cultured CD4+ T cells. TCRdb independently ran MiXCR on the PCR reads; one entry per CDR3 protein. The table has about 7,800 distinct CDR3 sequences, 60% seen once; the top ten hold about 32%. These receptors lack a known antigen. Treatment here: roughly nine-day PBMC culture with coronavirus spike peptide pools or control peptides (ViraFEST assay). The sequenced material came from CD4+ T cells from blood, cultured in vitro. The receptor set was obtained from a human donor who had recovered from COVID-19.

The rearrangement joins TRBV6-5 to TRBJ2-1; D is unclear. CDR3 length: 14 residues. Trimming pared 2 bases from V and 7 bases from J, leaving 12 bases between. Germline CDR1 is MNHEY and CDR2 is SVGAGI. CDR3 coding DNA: TGTGCCAGCAGTTACCCCGGTTCACGGAATGAGCAGTTCTTC. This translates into CASSYPGSRNEQFF.

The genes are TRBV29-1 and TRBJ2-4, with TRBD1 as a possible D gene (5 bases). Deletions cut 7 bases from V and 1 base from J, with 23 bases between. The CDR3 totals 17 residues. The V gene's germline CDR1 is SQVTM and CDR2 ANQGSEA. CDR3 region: CSARTGLTDTAKNIQYF. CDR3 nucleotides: TGCAGCGCCCGGACCGGTTTGACAGATACCGCCAAAAACATTCAGTACTTC.

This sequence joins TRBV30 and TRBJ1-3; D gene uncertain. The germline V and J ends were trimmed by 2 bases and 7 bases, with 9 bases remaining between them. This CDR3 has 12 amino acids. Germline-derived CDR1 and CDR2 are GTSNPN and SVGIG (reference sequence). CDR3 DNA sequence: TGTGCCTGGAGTCCAAATGGGAACACCATATATTTT. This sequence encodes CAWSPNGNTIYF.

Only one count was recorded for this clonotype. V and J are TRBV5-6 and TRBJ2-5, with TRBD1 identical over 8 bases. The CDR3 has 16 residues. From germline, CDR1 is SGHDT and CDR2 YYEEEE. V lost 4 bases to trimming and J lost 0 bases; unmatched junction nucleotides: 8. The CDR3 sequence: CASSGTKDRDQETQYF. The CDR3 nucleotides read TGTGCCAGCAGCGGGACAAAGGACAGGGACCAAGAGACCCAGTACTTC.

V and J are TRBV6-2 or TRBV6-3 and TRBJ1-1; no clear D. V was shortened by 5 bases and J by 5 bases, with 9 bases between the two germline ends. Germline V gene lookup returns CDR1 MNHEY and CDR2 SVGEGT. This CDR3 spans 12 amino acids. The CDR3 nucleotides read TGTGCCAGCAGTAATGGGGTTACTGAAGCTTTCTTT. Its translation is CASSNGVTEAFF.

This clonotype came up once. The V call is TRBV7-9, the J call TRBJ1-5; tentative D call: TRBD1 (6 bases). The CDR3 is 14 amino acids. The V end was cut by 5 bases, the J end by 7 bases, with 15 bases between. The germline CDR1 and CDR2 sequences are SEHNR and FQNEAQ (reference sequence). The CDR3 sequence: CASSTGTGWQPQHF. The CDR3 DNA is TGTGCCAGCAGCACAGGAACAGGGTGGCAGCCCCAGCATTTT.

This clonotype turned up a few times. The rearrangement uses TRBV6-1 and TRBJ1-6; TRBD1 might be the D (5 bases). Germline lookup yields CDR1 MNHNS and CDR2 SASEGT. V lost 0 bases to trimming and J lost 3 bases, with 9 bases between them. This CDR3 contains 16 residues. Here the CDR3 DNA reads TGTGCCAGCAGTGAAGCGCAGACAGTCTATAATTCACCCCTCCACTTT. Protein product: CASSEAQTVYNSPLHF.

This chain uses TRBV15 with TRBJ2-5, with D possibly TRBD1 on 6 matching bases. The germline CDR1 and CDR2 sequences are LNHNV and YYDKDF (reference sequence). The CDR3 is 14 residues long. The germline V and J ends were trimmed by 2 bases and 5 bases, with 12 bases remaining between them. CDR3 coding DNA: TGTGCCACCAGCAGAACGGACAGTTGGGAGACCCAGTACTTC. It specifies CATSRTDSWETQYF.

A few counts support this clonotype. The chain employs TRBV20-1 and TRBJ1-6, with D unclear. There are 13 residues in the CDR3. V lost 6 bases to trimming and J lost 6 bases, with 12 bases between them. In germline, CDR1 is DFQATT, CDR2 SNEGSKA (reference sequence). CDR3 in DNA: TGCAGTGCCTTACGACAAATTAATTCACCCCTCCACTTT. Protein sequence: CSALRQINSPLHF.

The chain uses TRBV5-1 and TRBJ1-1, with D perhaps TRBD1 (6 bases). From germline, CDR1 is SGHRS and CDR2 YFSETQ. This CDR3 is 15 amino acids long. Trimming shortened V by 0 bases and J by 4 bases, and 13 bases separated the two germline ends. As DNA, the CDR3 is TGCGCCAGCAGCTTGGATTCAGGGGCTGGCACTGAAGCTTTCTTT. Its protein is CASSLDSGAGTEAFF. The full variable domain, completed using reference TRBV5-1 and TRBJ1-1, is KAGVTQTPRYLIKTRGQQVTLSCSPISGHRSVSWYQQTPGQGLQFLFEYFSETQRNKGNFPGRFSGRQFSNSRSEMNVSTLELGDSALYLCASSLDSGAGTEAFFGQGTRLTVV.

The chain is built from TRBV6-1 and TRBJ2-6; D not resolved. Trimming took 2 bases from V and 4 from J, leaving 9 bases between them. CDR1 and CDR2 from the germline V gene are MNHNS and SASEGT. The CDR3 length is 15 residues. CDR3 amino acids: CASSERVTGANVLTF. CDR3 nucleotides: TGTGCCAGCAGTGAACGGGTCACCGGGGCCAACGTCCTGACTTTC.

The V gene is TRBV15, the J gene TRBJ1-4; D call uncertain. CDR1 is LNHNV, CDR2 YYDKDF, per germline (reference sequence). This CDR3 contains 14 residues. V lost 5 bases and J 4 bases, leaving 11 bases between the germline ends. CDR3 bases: TGTGCCACCAGCGTAAGGACCCTTAATGAAAAACTGTTTTTT. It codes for CATSVRTLNEKLFF. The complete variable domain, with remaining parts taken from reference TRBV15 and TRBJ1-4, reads DAMVIQNPRYQVTQFGKPVTLSCSQTLNHNVMYWYQQKSSQAPKLLFHYYDKDFNNEADTPDNFQSRRPNTSFCFLDIRSPGLGDTAMYLCATSVRTLNEKLFFGSGTQLSVL.

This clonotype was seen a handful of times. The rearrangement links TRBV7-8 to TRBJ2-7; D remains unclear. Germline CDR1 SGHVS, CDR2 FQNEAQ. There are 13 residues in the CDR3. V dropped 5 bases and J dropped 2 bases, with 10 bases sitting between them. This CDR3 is CASSRAEAYEQYF. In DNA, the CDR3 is TGTGCCAGCAGCCGTGCCGAAGCCTACGAGCAGTACTTC.

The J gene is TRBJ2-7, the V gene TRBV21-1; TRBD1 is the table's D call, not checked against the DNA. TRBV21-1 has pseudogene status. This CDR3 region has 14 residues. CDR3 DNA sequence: TGTGCCAGCAACCCCCGGGACAGGTTGTACGAGCAGTACTTC. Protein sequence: CASNPRDRLYEQYF.

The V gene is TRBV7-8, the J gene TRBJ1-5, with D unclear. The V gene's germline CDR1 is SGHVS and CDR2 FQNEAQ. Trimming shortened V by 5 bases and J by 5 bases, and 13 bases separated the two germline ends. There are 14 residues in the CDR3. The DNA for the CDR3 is TGTGCCAGCAGCCTGGGTTCCCACGATCAGCCCCAGCATTTT. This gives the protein CASSLGSHDQPQHF.

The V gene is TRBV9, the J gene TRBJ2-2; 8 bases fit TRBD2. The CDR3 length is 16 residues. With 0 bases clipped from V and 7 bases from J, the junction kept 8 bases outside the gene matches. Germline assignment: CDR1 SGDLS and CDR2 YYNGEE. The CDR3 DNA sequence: TGTGCCAGCAGCGTAGCGGGACTAGGGGTTGGCGGGGAGCTGTTTTTT. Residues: CASSVAGLGVGGELFF.

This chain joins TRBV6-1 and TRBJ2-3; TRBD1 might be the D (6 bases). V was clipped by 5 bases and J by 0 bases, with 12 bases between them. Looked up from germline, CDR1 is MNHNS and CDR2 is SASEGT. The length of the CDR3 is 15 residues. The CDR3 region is CASSRVGQSTDTQYF. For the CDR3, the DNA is TGTGCCAGCAGTCGGGTAGGACAGAGCACAGATACGCAGTATTTT.

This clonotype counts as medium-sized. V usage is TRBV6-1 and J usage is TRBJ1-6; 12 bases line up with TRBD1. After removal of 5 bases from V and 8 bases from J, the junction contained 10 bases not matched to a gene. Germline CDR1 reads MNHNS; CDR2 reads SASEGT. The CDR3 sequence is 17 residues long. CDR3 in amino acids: CASSTGTGGQSYSPLHF. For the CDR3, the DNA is TGTGCCAGCAGTACCGGGACAGGGGGCCAGAGTTATTCACCCCTCCACTTT.

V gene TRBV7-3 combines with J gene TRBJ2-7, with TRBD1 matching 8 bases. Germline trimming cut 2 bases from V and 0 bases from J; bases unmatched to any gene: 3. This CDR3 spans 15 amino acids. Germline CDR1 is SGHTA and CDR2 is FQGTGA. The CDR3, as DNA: TGTGCCAGCAGCTTAGCCGGGACAGGCTCCTACGAGCAGTACTTC. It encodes CASSLAGTGSYEQYF.

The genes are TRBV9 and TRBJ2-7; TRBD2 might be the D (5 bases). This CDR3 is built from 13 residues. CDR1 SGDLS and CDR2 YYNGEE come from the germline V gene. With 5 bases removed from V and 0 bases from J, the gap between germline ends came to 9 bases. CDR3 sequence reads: CASRRVISYEQYF. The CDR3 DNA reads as TGTGCCAGCAGGAGGGTGATCTCCTACGAGCAGTACTTC.

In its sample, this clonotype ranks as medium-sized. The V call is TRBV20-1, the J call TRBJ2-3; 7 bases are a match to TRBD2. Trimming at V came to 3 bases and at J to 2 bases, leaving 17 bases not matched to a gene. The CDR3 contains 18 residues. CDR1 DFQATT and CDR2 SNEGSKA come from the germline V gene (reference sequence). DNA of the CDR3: TGCAGTGCTAGCCCCACCAGCGTCCTAGCGGCAAACACAGATACGCAGTATTTT. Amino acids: CSASPTSVLAANTDTQYF.

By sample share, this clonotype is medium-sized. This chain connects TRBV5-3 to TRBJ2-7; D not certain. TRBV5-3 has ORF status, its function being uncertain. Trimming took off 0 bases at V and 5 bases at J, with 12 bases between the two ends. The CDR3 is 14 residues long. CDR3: CARSLAIRLHEQYF. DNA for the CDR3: TGTGCCAGAAGCTTGGCCATAAGGCTGCACGAGCAGTACTTC.